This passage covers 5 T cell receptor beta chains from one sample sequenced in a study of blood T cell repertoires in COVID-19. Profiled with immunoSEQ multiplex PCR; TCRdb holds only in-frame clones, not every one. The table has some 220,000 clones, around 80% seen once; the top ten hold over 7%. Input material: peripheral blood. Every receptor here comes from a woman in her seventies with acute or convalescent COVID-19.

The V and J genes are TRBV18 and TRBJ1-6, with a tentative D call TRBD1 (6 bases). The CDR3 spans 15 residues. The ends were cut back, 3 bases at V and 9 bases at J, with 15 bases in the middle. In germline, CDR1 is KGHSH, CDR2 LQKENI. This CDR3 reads CASSPETGFTSPLHF. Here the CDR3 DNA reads TGTGCCAGCTCACCGGAAACAGGGTTTACTTCACCCCTCCACTTT.

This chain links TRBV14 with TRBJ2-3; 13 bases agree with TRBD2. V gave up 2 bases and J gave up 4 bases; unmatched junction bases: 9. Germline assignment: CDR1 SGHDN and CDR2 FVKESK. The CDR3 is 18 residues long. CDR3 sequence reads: CASSQRYRLAGGADTQYF. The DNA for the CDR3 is TGTGCCAGCAGCCAACGCTATAGACTAGCGGGGGGTGCAGATACGCAGTATTTT.

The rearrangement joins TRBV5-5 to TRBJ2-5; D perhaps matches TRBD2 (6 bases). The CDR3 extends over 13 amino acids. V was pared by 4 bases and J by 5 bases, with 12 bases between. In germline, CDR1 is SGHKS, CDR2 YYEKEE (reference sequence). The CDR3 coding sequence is TGTGCCAGCAGCGGAGGGGTCAGGGAGACCCAGTACTTC. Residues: CASSGGVRETQYF.

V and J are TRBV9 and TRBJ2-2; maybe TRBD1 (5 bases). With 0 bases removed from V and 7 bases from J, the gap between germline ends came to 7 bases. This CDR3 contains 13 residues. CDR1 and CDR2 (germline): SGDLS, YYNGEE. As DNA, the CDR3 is TGTGCCAGCAGCGTAGCAGGGTTCGGGGAGCTGTTTTTT. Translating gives CASSVAGFGELFF. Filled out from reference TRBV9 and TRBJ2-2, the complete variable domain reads DSGVTQTPKHLITATGQRVTLRCSPRSGDLSVYWYQQSLDQGLQFLIQYYNGEERAKGNILERFSAQQFPDLHSELNLSSLELGDSALYFCASSVAGFGELFFGEGSRLTVL.

For the CDR3, the DNA is TGTGCCATCAGGCAACCGGGACTCTTAAGATACGAGCAGTACTTC. As protein: CAIRQPGLLRYEQYF. The J gene is TRBJ2-7, the V gene TRBV10-3; the D gene is possibly TRBD2 (6 bases). The germline V gene has CDR1 ENHRY and CDR2 SYGVKD. The CDR3 loop spans 15 amino acids. V gave up 6 bases and J gave up 4 bases, with 19 bases separating them.